This is a list of T cell receptor beta chains from one sample in a study of shared clonotypes between healthy human individuals. Assay used: immunoSEQ multiplex PCR; TCRdb lists only in-frame clones, some missing. Of roughly 2.2 million clones in the sample, more than 85% were seen once. Input material: naive CD4+ T cells from PBMCs. These receptors all come from a man in his late teens or twenties in good health. Some clones in this sample may be carry-over from other donors' samples. Both conserved end residues are part of each CDR3. Fields, in order: clone size, J gene, D gene, V gene, CDR3 protein, CDR3 DNA. A D gene is named only where the DNA matches it firmly. The listing skips clone size in some rows; elsewhere it reads once, few, many or a size class.

size: once; J: TRBJ2-3; D: TRBD1; V: TRBV30; CDR3: CAWSPGTGGTDTQYF; DNA: TGTGCCTGGTCCCCCGGGACAGGGGGGACAGATACGCAGTATTTT
size: -; J: TRBJ2-5; D: TRBD2; V: TRBV11-3; CDR3: CASAQGAGAGEETQYF; DNA: TGTGCCAGCGCCCAGGGTGCGGGAGCGGGGGAAGAGACCCAGTACTTC
size: -; J: TRBJ2-3; D: -; V: TRBV28; CDR3: CASSFIAGFTDTQYF; DNA: TGTGCCAGCAGTTTTATCGCGGGATTCACAGATACGCAGTATTTT
size: -; J: TRBJ2-4; D: -; V: TRBV30; CDR3: CASRMTAQNIQYF; DNA: TGTGCCAGTCGGATGACGGCCCAAAACATTCAGTACTTC
size: -; J: TRBJ1-1; D: -; V: TRBV6-1; CDR3: CATTGGVNTEAFF; DNA: TGTGCCACCACGGGAGGGGTTAACACTGAAGCTTTCTTT
size: -; J: TRBJ2-1; D: -; V: TRBV13; CDR3: CASSPAGTPFRSSYNEQFF; DNA: TGTGCCAGCAGCCCCGCCGGGACTCCCTTCCGGAGCTCCTACAATGAGCAGTTCTTC
size: -; J: TRBJ1-1; D: TRBD1; V: TRBV5-4; CDR3: CASSPPPGQETEAFF; DNA: TGTGCCAGCAGCCCTCCCCCAGGACAGGAAACTGAAGCTTTCTTT
size: once; J: TRBJ1-5; D: TRBD1; V: TRBV27; CDR3: CASSLLPPLQGVNQPQHF; DNA: TGTGCCAGCAGTTTATTACCTCCGCTGCAGGGGGTCAATCAGCCCCAGCATTTT
size: -; J: TRBJ2-1; D: TRBD2; V: TRBV11-3; CDR3: CASSLSAAGGSYNEQFF; DNA: TGTGCCAGCAGCTTAAGTGCCGCGGGAGGCTCCTACAATGAGCAGTTCTTC
size: -; J: TRBJ1-2; D: -; V: TRBV7-9; CDR3: CASSLDDWNDGYTF; DNA: TGTGCCAGCAGCCTCGACGATTGGAACGACGGCTACACCTTC
size: -; J: TRBJ2-1; D: TRBD1; V: TRBV11-2; CDR3: CASSARQGRSYNEQFF; DNA: TGTGCCAGCAGCGCACGACAGGGGAGATCCTACAATGAGCAGTTCTTC
size: -; J: TRBJ2-7; D: -; V: TRBV18; CDR3: CASSPSSSYEQYF; DNA: TGTGCCAGCTCACCAAGTTCTTCCTACGAGCAGTACTTC
size: -; J: TRBJ1-2; D: TRBD1; V: TRBV4-3; CDR3: CASSQDYRDRGFGYTF; DNA: TGCGCCAGCAGCCAAGATTACCGTGACAGGGGGTTTGGCTACACCTTC
size: -; J: TRBJ1-2; D: -; V: TRBV5-1; CDR3: CASSLDQGLAGYTF; DNA: TGCGCCAGCAGCTTGGACCAGGGACTCGCTGGCTACACCTTC
size: -; J: TRBJ2-7; D: -; V: TRBV4-1; CDR3: CASSQRSVTAYEQYF; DNA: TGCGCCAGCAGCCAAAGGTCAGTGACAGCCTACGAGCAGTACTTC
size: -; J: TRBJ2-1; D: -; V: TRBV6-5; CDR3: CASRLYNEQFF; DNA: TGTGCCAGCAGGTTGTACAATGAGCAGTTCTTC
size: -; J: TRBJ1-2; D: -; V: TRBV20-1; CDR3: CSARAPLF; DNA: TGCAGTGCTAGAGCTCCACTCTTC
size: -; J: TRBJ2-7; D: TRBD2; V: TRBV4-1; CDR3: CASSHIAGVNYEQYF; DNA: TGCGCCAGCAGCCACATAGCGGGAGTGAACTACGAGCAGTACTTC
size: -; J: TRBJ2-7; D: -; V: TRBV30; CDR3: CAWSGLVYEQYF; DNA: TGTGCCTGGAGTGGACTAGTCTACGAGCAGTACTTC
size: -; J: TRBJ2-2; D: -; V: TRBV5-1; CDR3: CASSQYTGELFF; DNA: TGCGCCAGCAGCCAGTACACCGGGGAGCTGTTTTTT
size: -; J: TRBJ2-7; D: TRBD1; V: TRBV9; CDR3: CASSTQTGPYEQYF; DNA: TGTGCCAGCAGCACCCAGACAGGGCCCTACGAGCAGTACTTC
size: -; J: TRBJ2-1; D: TRBD2; V: TRBV5-1; CDR3: CASSLGTLAGSSYNEQFF; DNA: TGCGCCAGCAGCTTGGGTACCCTAGCGGGATCGTCCTACAATGAGCAGTTCTTC
size: -; J: TRBJ2-5; D: TRBD1; V: TRBV5-1; CDR3: CASSRGDRNQETQYF; DNA: TGCGCCAGCAGCCGTGGGGACAGGAATCAAGAGACCCAGTACTTC
size: -; J: TRBJ1-2; D: -; V: TRBV7-2; CDR3: CASSPEPLYGYTF; DNA: TGTGCCAGCAGCCCCGAGCCCCTCTATGGCTACACCTTC
size: -; J: TRBJ1-6; D: -; V: TRBV30; CDR3: CAWSVDGGGSPLHF; DNA: TGTGCCTGGAGTGTAGACGGGGGGGGCTCACCCCTCCACTTT
size: -; J: TRBJ2-7; D: TRBD2; V: TRBV7-8; CDR3: CASKGSWELAGDLYEQYF; DNA: TGTGCCAGCAAGGGGTCTTGGGAACTAGCGGGAGATTTATACGAGCAGTACTTC
size: -; J: TRBJ1-4; D: -; V: TRBV28; CDR3: CASSAGPGTRTEKLFF; DNA: TGTGCCAGCAGTGCCGGGCCGGGAACCCGGACCGAAAAACTGTTTTTT
size: -; J: TRBJ2-7; D: -; V: TRBV5-1; CDR3: CASSLQGEQYF; DNA: TGCGCCAGCAGCTTGCAGGGGGAGCAGTACTTC
size: -; J: TRBJ2-3; D: -; V: TRBV29-1; CDR3: CSVVVIGGLGTDTQYF; DNA: TGCAGCGTTGTGGTTATTGGGGGCCTGGGCACAGATACGCAGTATTTT
size: once; J: TRBJ2-3; D: -; V: TRBV19; CDR3: CASSIDYATDTQYF; DNA: TGTGCCAGTAGTATAGACTACGCCACAGATACGCAGTATTTT
size: once; J: TRBJ1-5; D: -; V: TRBV6-1; CDR3: CASRGEYSNQPQHF; DNA: TGTGCCAGCAGAGGAGAATATAGCAATCAGCCCCAGCATTTT
size: -; J: TRBJ1-1; D: -; V: TRBV7-2; CDR3: CASSFGVTEAFF; DNA: TGTGCCAGCAGTTTTGGCGTCACTGAAGCTTTCTTT
size: -; J: TRBJ2-2; D: -; V: TRBV10-3; CDR3: CAIRATGELFF; DNA: TGTGCCATCAGAGCGACCGGGGAGCTGTTTTTT
size: -; J: TRBJ1-1; D: -; V: TRBV5-1; CDR3: CASSPTGGPLNTEAFF; DNA: TGCGCCAGCAGCCCTACCGGGGGGCCTTTGAACACTGAAGCTTTCTTT